The rows below give T cell receptor beta chains drawn from one sample of a study of naive and memory T cell subsets. MiXCR, run by TCRdb on the UMI-ligation and nested PCR reads, gives a single entry per CDR3 protein. Altogether approximately 140,000 distinct CDR3 sequences are present, approximately 15% being singletons, with the ten largest covering around 0.14%. Sample: naive CD4+ T cells from blood. The receptors shown here come from a human donor in good health. The CDR3 runs from the conserved cysteine through the conserved F or W. D genes are given only for firm matches. Clone size is not always given. Where it is, it says once, few, many or a class for expanded clones.

J gene	clone size	V gene	D gene	CDR3 DNA	CDR3 protein
TRBJ2-1	.	TRBV25-1	.	TGTGCCAGCGGACCAGGGAGAAGTTTTTTGAGTGAGCAGTTCTTC	CASGPGRSFLSEQFF
TRBJ2-7	.	TRBV5-4	TRBD2	TGTGCCAGCAGCTTGAGGCAGGGAGGGCCTAGCGGGAGTCCCTACGAGCAGTACTTC	CASSLRQGGPSGSPYEQYF
TRBJ2-1	few	TRBV7-2	TRBD1	TGTGCCAGCAGACCCGGCGACAGGGGCCGTTACAATGAGCAGTTCTTC	CASRPGDRGRYNEQFF
TRBJ1-5	few	TRBV6-6	.	TGTGCCAGCCGGCAGGTTAACAATCAGCCCCAGCATTTT	CASRQVNNQPQHF
TRBJ2-1	.	TRBV20-1	TRBD2	TGCAGTGCTAGATCCCTGACTAGCGGGAGAAACGGTGAGCAGTTCTTC	CSARSLTSGRNGEQFF
TRBJ2-7	.	TRBV7-3	.	TGTGCCAGCAGCCTATCCTGGGACTACGAGCAGTACTTC	CASSLSWDYEQYF
TRBJ1-4	few	TRBV4-3	.	TGCGCCAGCAGCCCAGTGAGGGAATCTAATGAAAAACTGTTTTTT	CASSPVRESNEKLFF
TRBJ2-2	.	TRBV20-1	TRBD1	TGCAGTGCTAGTTTGGCCAGGGGGTCCTCGAACACCGGGGAGCTGTTTTTT	CSASLARGSSNTGELFF
TRBJ2-7	many	TRBV25-1	.	TGTGCCAGCAGTCCCTACGGGGCGGGCTCCTACGAGCAGTACTTC	CASSPYGAGSYEQYF
TRBJ2-7	few	TRBV7-8	TRBD1	TGTGCCAGCATCAACCTCGGGACAGACTCCTACGAGCAGTACTTC	CASINLGTDSYEQYF
TRBJ2-2	few	TRBV7-9	TRBD2	TGTGCCAGCAGCTTAGGGCTAGCGGGCTTCACCGGGGAGCTGTTTTTT	CASSLGLAGFTGELFF
TRBJ2-6	.	TRBV30	.	TGTGCCTGGAGCTCACAGAGCTCTGGGGCCAACGTCCTGACTTTC	CAWSSQSSGANVLTF
TRBJ1-1	few	TRBV19	.	TGTGCCAGTAGTATTCGCAGACGGAACACTGAAGCTTTCTTT	CASSIRRRNTEAFF
TRBJ1-2	.	TRBV14	TRBD1	TGTGCCAGCAGCCGCCCGGGGACAGGAAGGGGCTACACCTTC	CASSRPGTGRGYTF
TRBJ2-7	few	TRBV3-1	TRBD1	TGTGCCAGCAGCCAGGCCGGGACAGGGGACGAGCAGCACTTC	CASSQAGTGDEQHF
TRBJ1-2	.	TRBV27	.	TGTGCCAGCAGTCCACGGGATGGGGGCTATGGCTACACCTTC	CASSPRDGGYGYTF
TRBJ2-7	.	TRBV7-6	.	TGTGCCAGCAGCTTAGAAGAGGAGCAGTACTTC	CASSLEEEQYF
TRBJ1-5	few	TRBV11-2	.	TGTGCCAGCAGCTTGCAGGAAGGAAATCAGCCCCAGCATTTT	CASSLQEGNQPQHF
TRBJ2-1	.	TRBV12-3/TRBV12-4	TRBD1	TGTGCCAGCAGTACAATTACAGGGGGCTCCTACAATGAGCAGTTCTTC	CASSTITGGSYNEQFF
TRBJ1-1	.	TRBV5-1	.	TGCACCAGCAGCTCTGGCGCATGGAGCGGGGACACTGAAGCTTTCTTT	CTSSSGAWSGDTEAFF
TRBJ1-1	few	TRBV12-3/TRBV12-4	.	TGTGCCAGCAGTCATTCCCCCCAGATTAGGGACACTGAAGCTTTCTTT	CASSHSPQIRDTEAFF
TRBJ1-5	.	TRBV28	.	TGTGCCAGCAGTCTCGGGATGCCTGGTCAGCCCCAGCATTTT	CASSLGMPGQPQHF
TRBJ1-6	few	TRBV10-3	.	TGTGCCATCAGTGGGGACGGGAGGAATTCACCCCTCCACTTT	CAISGDGRNSPLHF
TRBJ2-1	many	TRBV2	TRBD2	TGTGCCAGCAGTGATCTAGCGGGAGCATGGAATGAGCAGTTCTTC	CASSDLAGAWNEQFF
TRBJ1-2	.	TRBV12-3/TRBV12-4	.	TGTGCCAGCAGTCCCCCCCGGGTGGGGGCGTACGGCTACACCTTC	CASSPPRVGAYGYTF
TRBJ2-3	.	TRBV7-8	TRBD1	TGTGCCAGCAGGAGGGACAGGCCAGATACGCAGTATTTT	CASRRDRPDTQYF
TRBJ2-2	many	TRBV29-1	TRBD2	TGCAGCGTTGAAGGGCGAGCGGGAGGTTCGGACGGGGAGCTGTTTTTT	CSVEGRAGGSDGELFF
TRBJ1-2	.	TRBV28	TRBD1	TGTGCCAGCCAGACCCCACAGGGGTTCGATGGCTACACCTTC	CASQTPQGFDGYTF
TRBJ2-5	.	TRBV14	.	TGTGCCAGCAGCCGGGGGGAAGAGACCCAGTACTTC	CASSRGEETQYF
TRBJ1-3	.	TRBV5-4	.	TGTGCCAGCAGCTTAGCAGGGCTGAGCTCTGGAAACACCATATATTTT	CASSLAGLSSGNTIYF
TRBJ1-1	few	TRBV29-1	.	TGCAGCGTTGCTCGACGGCTGAACACTGAAGCTTTCTTT	CSVARRLNTEAFF
TRBJ2-1	few	TRBV6-6	TRBD2	TGTGCCAGCAGGGATTCACAGGGCTTAGCGGGAAGCTCCTACAATGAGCAGTTCTTC	CASRDSQGLAGSSYNEQFF
TRBJ1-4	.	TRBV28	.	TGTGCCAGCAGTCCCGACCCAGTTCGGGAAAAACTGTTTTTT	CASSPDPVREKLFF
TRBJ2-2	.	TRBV5-1	.	TGCGCCAGCACCAAGGAGGGTGGTAACACCGGGGAGCTGTTTTTT	CASTKEGGNTGELFF
TRBJ1-2	.	TRBV29-1	.	TGCAGCGTTGGGTCAGGGAAGATCGGCTATGGCTACACCTTC	CSVGSGKIGYGYTF
TRBJ2-1	few	TRBV2	.	TGTGCCAGCAGTGAAGTCCCCCGGGTCGGTGAGCAGTTCTTC	CASSEVPRVGEQFF
TRBJ2-4	.	TRBV12-3/TRBV12-4	TRBD1	TGTGCCAGCAGCCTCGACAGGGGAAACATTCAGTACTTC	CASSLDRGNIQYF
TRBJ2-2	.	TRBV30	.	TGTGCCTGGAGAAGGGGGGACACCGGGGAGCTGTTTTTT	CAWRRGDTGELFF
TRBJ2-3	.	TRBV9	TRBD2	TGTGCCAGCAGCGTAGGGGATAGCGGGAAGTCAGATACGCAGTATTTT	CASSVGDSGKSDTQYF
TRBJ1-6	.	TRBV20-1	TRBD1	TGCAGTGCTACGACGGGACAGGGGGCCCATTCACCCCTCCACTTT	CSATTGQGAHSPLHF